This TCR beta chain comes out of a study of human T cells and chemical hapten exposure. The overall study: Patients, largely female, had alopecia areata, totalis or universalis. Overall study results and limits: TCRs at high frequency, those above 1 in 1000, did not change with DPC sensitization.

As for time point: pre-sensitization, week 0. Treatment here: therapeutic diphenylcyclopropenone sensitization with weekly scalp DPC. On this clonotype itself: Its target is not known.

Germline V gene sequence: CDR1 SGHDT, CDR2 YYEEEE. This CDR3 spans 12 amino acids. The junction had 0 bases not matched to a gene; V was cut back by 2 bases and J by 5 bases. TCRdb used MiXCR to reprocess the RACE reads, holding one entry per CDR3 protein. Of about 39,000 distinct CDR3 sequences listed, around an eighth are singletons. The sample here was whole blood, taken in connection with sensitization to the hapten diphenylcyclopropenone (DPC). The V call is TRBV5-6, the J call TRBJ1-2; TRBD1 aligns across 7 bases. The TCR originated in a woman aged 30 to 39 with alopecia areata. Some clones in this sample may be carry-over from other donors' samples. CDR3 sequence reads: CASSLQGYGYTF. The CDR3 nucleotides are TGTGCCAGCAGCTTACAGGGGTATGGCTACACCTTC.